This TCR beta chain was sequenced in a study of T-cell memory formation after mild COVID-19. Study-wide findings and caveats: From day 15 to 85, contracting clones were balanced between CD4 and CD8, whereas later expanders leaned toward CD4+.

A note on this clonotype: Its matching antigen is unknown.

The V end was cut by 5 bases, the J end by 7 bases, with 15 bases between. This CDR3 has 14 amino acids. TCRdb passed the 5' RACE reads through MiXCR, listing each CDR3 protein once. Counted here are roughly 150,000 distinct CDR3 sequences, roughly 15% occurring once; the ten biggest clones make up roughly 13%. V usage is TRBV12-3 or TRBV12-4 and J usage is TRBJ1-5; D may be TRBD1 (6 bases). The clonotype was recovered from an adult woman who had mild COVID-19 (a few samples of this study predate the infection). Cell type and time point are not known. The sequenced material came from PBMCs or a T cell subset sorted from them (not recorded which). The CDR3 region is CASSQGTYNQPQHF. CDR3 coding DNA: TGTGCCAGCAGTCAAGGGACATACAACCAGCCCCAGCATTTT.